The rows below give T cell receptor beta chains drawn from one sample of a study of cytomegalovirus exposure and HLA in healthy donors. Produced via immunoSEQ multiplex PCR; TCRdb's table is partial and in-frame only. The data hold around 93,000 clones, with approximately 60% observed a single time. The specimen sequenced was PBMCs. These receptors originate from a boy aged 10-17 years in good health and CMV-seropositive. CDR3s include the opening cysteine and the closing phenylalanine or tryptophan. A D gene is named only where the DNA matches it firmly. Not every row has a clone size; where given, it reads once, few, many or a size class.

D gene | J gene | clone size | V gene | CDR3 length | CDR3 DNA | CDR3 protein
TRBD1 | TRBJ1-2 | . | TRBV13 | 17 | TGTGCCAGCAGCTCCCTGCCAGGGGGTTCGGCTAACTATGGCTACACCTTC | CASSSLPGGSANYGYTF
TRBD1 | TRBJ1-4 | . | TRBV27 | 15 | TGTGCCAGCAGAAAGTATGGACAGGGGAGGGAAAAACTGTTTTTT | CASRKYGQGREKLFF
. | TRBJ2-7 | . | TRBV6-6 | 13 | TGTGCCAGCAGACCGGGACACTCCTACGAGCAGTACTTC | CASRPGHSYEQYF
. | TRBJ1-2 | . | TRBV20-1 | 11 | TGCAGTGCTAGCCAGGACTATGGCTACACCTTC | CSASQDYGYTF
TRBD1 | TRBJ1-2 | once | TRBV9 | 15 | TGTGCCAGCAGCCCCACAGGGGGCGAGGGCTATGGCTACACCTTC | CASSPTGGEGYGYTF
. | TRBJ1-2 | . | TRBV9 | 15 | TGTGCCAGCGCAGGGGCTCTATCTTTCAACTATGGCTACACCTTC | CASAGALSFNYGYTF
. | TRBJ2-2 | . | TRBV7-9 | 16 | TGTGCCAGCAGCAACCCAACAGGGCGCCCCACCGGGGAGCTGTTTTTT | CASSNPTGRPTGELFF
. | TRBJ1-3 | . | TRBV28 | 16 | TGTGCCAGCAGTCTACATCCACAGGCAACTGGAAACACCATATATTTT | CASSLHPQATGNTIYF
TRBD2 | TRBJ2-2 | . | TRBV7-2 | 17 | TGTGCCAGCAGCTTTCTCCTGACCAGCGGGAGCCCCGGGGAGCTGTTTTTT | CASSFLLTSGSPGELFF
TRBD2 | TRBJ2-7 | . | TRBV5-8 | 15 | TGTGCCAGCAACCCCATGACTAGCGGGTCCTACGAGCAGTACTTC | CASNPMTSGSYEQYF
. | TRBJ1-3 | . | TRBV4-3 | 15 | TGCGCCAGCAGCCAAGCTGCGGGGCCCGGAAACACCATATATTTT | CASSQAAGPGNTIYF
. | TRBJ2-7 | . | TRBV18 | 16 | TGTGCCAGCTCACCAAACAGGCTAACCTTCTCCTACGAGCAGTACTTC | CASSPNRLTFSYEQYF
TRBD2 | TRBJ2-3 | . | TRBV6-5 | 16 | TGTGCCAGCAGTTACTCTACTAGCGGGGGGGCGGATACGCAGTATTTT | CASSYSTSGGADTQYF
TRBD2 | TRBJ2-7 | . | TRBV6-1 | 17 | TGTGCCAGCAGTGTCCGGACGGGGCTGACTAGCGGGACCGAGCAGTACTTC | CASSVRTGLTSGTEQYF
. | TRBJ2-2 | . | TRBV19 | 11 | TGTGCCAGTATATATTCCGGGGAGCTGTTTTTT | CASIYSGELFF
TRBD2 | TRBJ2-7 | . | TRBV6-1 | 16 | TGTGCCAGCAGTGAAACAGCGGGACGGGGCCCCTACGAGCAGTACTTC | CASSETAGRGPYEQYF
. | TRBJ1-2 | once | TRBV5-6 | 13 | TGTGCCAGCAGCTTGGATAGGGGATGCGGCTACACCTTC | CASSLDRGCGYTF
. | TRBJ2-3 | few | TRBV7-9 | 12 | TGTGCCAGCAGCTGGGGGGAGCCGACGCAGTATTTT | CASSWGEPTQYF
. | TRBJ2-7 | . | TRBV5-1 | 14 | TGCGCCAGCAGCGGTGAAGGGGGTTTCTACGAGCAGTACTTC | CASSGEGGFYEQYF
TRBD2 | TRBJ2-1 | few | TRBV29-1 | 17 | TGCAGCGTTGAAGATCTTAGGCGGGGGGGCCCTGGCAATGAGCAGTTCTTC | CSVEDLRRGGPGNEQFF
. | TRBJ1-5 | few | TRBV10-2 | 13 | TGCGCCAGCAGTGAGTCTTCGGGACAGCCCCAGCATTTT | CASSESSGQPQHF
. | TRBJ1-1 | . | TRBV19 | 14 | TGTGCCAGTACCCCACTCCAGGAAAACACTGAAGCTTTCTTT | CASTPLQENTEAFF
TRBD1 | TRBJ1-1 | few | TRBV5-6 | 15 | TGTGCCAGCAGCCTAGGTGACAGGGGGGGCACTGAAGCTTTCTTT | CASSLGDRGGTEAFF
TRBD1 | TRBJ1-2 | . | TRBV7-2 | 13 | TGTGCCAGCAGCATCGGACAGGGTTATGGCTACACCTTC | CASSIGQGYGYTF
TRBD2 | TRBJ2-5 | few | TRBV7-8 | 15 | TGTGCCAGCAGCCTTCTAGCGGGCTCACAAGAGACCCAGTACTTC | CASSLLAGSQETQYF
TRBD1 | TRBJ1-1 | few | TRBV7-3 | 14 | TGTGCCAGCAGCAAGACAGGGGGGAACACTGAAGCTTTCTTT | CASSKTGGNTEAFF
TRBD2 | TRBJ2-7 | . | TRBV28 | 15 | TGTGCCAGCAGTTTATCGGGACTAGCGGGAGCCGAGCAGTACTTC | CASSLSGLAGAEQYF
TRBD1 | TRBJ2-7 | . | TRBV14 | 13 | TGTGCCAGCAGCCGGGACAGCTCCTACGAGCAGTACTTC | CASSRDSSYEQYF
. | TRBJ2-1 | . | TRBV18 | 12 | TGTGCCAGCTCACCACTACTCAATGAGCAGTTCTTC | CASSPLLNEQFF
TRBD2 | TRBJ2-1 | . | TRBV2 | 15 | TGTGCCAGCAGCGGACTAGCGGGGGTATACAATGAGCAGTTCTTC | CASSGLAGVYNEQFF
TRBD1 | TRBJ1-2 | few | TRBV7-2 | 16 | TGTGCCAGCAGCCACGTAACACAGGGGGCACGCTATGGCTACACCTTC | CASSHVTQGARYGYTF
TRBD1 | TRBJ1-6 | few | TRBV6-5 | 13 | TGTGCCGGAGGGGACAGGGCTAATTCACCCCTCCACTTT | CAGGDRANSPLHF
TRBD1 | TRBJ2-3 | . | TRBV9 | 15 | TGTGCCAGCAGCTCCCGGGACAGGTCCCCAGATACGCAGTATTTT | CASSSRDRSPDTQYF
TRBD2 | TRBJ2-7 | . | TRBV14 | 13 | TGTGCCAGTTCCGCGGGGGGGGCCTACGAGCAGTACTTC | CASSAGGAYEQYF
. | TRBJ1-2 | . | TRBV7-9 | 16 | TGTGCCAGCAGCTTCGGAGCAGCTACGGTTAACTATGGCTACACCTTC | CASSFGAATVNYGYTF